The 27 T cell receptor beta chains listed next were all sequenced from one sample in a study of blood T cell repertoires in COVID-19. Sequenced by immunoSEQ multiplex PCR; TCRdb stores in-frame clones only, minus some. In the table there are about 270,000 clones, around nine tenths of which are singletons. The sample comprised peripheral blood. The source of these receptors is a man in his forties who had recovered from COVID-19.

The chain recombines TRBV5-5 with TRBJ2-1; TRBD1 matches at 11 bases. The V gene's germline CDR1 is SGHKS and CDR2 YYEKEE (reference sequence). There are 15 residues in the CDR3. The junction had 12 bases not matched to a gene; V was cut back by 9 bases and J by 7 bases. CDR3 DNA sequence: TGTGCCACGAGGACAGGGGGCTCCCTAGGGAATGAGCAGTTCTTC. It translates to CATRTGGSLGNEQFF.

This clone occurred a few times. This chain links TRBV27 with TRBJ2-1; 8 bases map to TRBD2. The CDR3 contains 16 residues. Germline V gene lookup returns CDR1 MNHEY and CDR2 SMNVEV (reference sequence). With 3 bases clipped from V and 7 bases from J, the junction kept 11 bases outside the gene matches. The CDR3 bases are TGTGCCAGCAGTTTCCTCACAGCGGGAGCTTTTAATGAGCAGTTCTTC. This codes for CASSFLTAGAFNEQFF.

The chain has TRBV4-1 and TRBJ1-1; possibly TRBD1 for D (6 bases). CDR1 MGHRA and CDR2 YSYEKL come from the germline V gene. The length of the CDR3 is 15 residues. Trimming removed 5 bases at V and 8 bases at J, with 21 bases between. The CDR3 sequence: CASSLGGQGGLEAFF. The CDR3 DNA follows: TGCGCCAGCAGCTTGGGGGGGCAGGGCGGATTGGAAGCTTTCTTT.

This clone has a single count. The chain couples TRBV7-2 to TRBJ2-7; 8 nucleotides agree with TRBD2. This CDR3 has 14 residues. V lost 5 bases to trimming and J lost 2 bases; unmatched junction nucleotides: 5. CDR1 and CDR2 from the germline V gene are SGHTA and FQGNSA. The CDR3 DNA reads TGTGCCAGCAGCCCCCAAGCGGGGGCCTACGAGCAGTACTTC. This encodes CASSPQAGAYEQYF.

The CDR3, as DNA: TGTGCCAGTAGGAGGACAGTGAGGTCTGAAGCTTTCTTT. Translating gives CASRRTVRSEAFF. The V call is TRBV19, the J call TRBJ1-1, with D perhaps matching TRBD1 (6 bases). V lost 6 bases and J 6 bases, leaving 14 bases between the germline ends. CDR1 is LNHDA and CDR2 is SQIVND in the germline V gene (reference sequence). CDR3 length equals 13 residues.

This clone occurred once. The rearrangement links TRBV18 to TRBJ2-7; a possible D gene is TRBD2 (6 bases). The CDR3 is made up of 13 amino acids. V lost 3 bases and J 0 bases, leaving 6 bases between the germline ends. The germline CDR1 and CDR2 sequences are KGHSH and LQKENI. The CDR3 region is CASSPRGSYEQYF. In DNA form, the CDR3 reads TGTGCCAGCTCACCGCGGGGCTCCTACGAGCAGTACTTC.

This chain joins TRBV18 and TRBJ1-3, with D perhaps TRBD1 (6 bases). Germline loops: CDR1 KGHSH, CDR2 LQKENI. The CDR3 runs 17 residues. V dropped 1 base and J dropped 1 base, with 14 bases sitting between them. The CDR3 reads CASSPRVARGSGNTIYF. Written as DNA, the CDR3 is TGTGCCAGCTCACCACGTGTTGCCAGGGGATCTGGAAACACCATATATTTT.

This chain links TRBV3-1 (or the pseudogene TRBV3-2) with TRBJ2-5, with TRBD1 matching 10 bases. The V gene end was trimmed by 4 bases and the J gene end by 2 bases; junction bases not matched to a gene: 4. The CDR3 runs to 15 residues. The germline gives CDR1 LGHDT, CDR2 YNNKEL (reference sequence). The DNA of the CDR3 is TGTGCCAGCAGCCCACCGGACAGGGGGCAAGAGACCCAGTACTTC. It codes for CASSPPDRGQETQYF.

The chain joins TRBV2 to TRBJ2-1, with D hard to call. CDR1 and CDR2 from the germline V gene are SNHLY and FYNNEI. This CDR3 has 14 residues. The V gene lost 7 bases and the J gene lost 0 bases, with 10 bases spanning the gap. CDR3 nucleotides: TGTGCCAGCACCCGAAGCCCCTCCTACAATGAGCAGTTCTTC. Its protein product is CASTRSPSYNEQFF.

The rearrangement links TRBV11-2 to TRBJ2-6, with D perhaps matching TRBD1 (6 bases). The germline V gene has CDR1 SGHAT and CDR2 FQNNGV. The CDR3 has 15 amino acids. Trimming took 1 base from V and 2 from J, leaving 6 bases between them. In DNA, the CDR3 is TGTGCCAGCAGCTTAGCAGGGGCTGGGGCCAACGTCCTGACTTTC. This sequence encodes CASSLAGAGANVLTF.

The rearrangement joins TRBV27 to TRBJ2-5; weak D call: TRBD2 (6 bases). Germline V gene lookup returns CDR1 MNHEY and CDR2 SMNVEV (reference sequence). V lost 3 bases, J lost 5 bases, and 19 bases lay in between. The CDR3 has 16 residues. The CDR3 loop is CASSFLTFSGAETQYF. The CDR3 DNA reads as TGTGCCAGCAGTTTCCTCACCTTTAGCGGAGCGGAGACCCAGTACTTC.

The chain uses TRBV5-8 and TRBJ1-3; a possible D gene is TRBD1 (5 bases). Trimming shortened V by 0 bases and J by 2 bases, and 9 bases separated the two germline ends. CDR3 size: 15 residues. From germline, CDR1 is SGHTS and CDR2 YDEGEE. The CDR3 DNA reads TGTGCCAGCAGCTTGGGTCAGGGTGCTGGAAACACCATATATTTT. Its protein is CASSLGQGAGNTIYF.

V is TRBV2 and J is TRBJ2-5; TRBD2 matches at 8 bases. Germline V gene lookup returns CDR1 SNHLY and CDR2 FYNNEI. Trimming removed 0 bases from V and 5 bases from J; junction bases left unmatched: 5. There are 15 residues in the CDR3. The CDR3 nucleotides are TGTGCCAGCAGTGAAGCTGGTGTAGCGGGGGAGACCCAGTACTTC. Residues: CASSEAGVAGETQYF.

The chain links TRBV28 to TRBJ2-7; 7 bases line up with TRBD1. CDR1 is MDHEN and CDR2 is SYDVKM in the germline V gene. V shed 10 bases, J shed 9 bases, and the junction held 9 bases outside the gene matches. CDR3 length equals 11 residues. The CDR3 nucleotides are TGTGCCACCCAAAACAGGGGCGGGCAGTACTTC. It yields the protein CATQNRGGQYF.

V gene TRBV7-2 combines with J gene TRBJ1-4; a possible D gene is TRBD1 (6 bases). The germline V and J ends were trimmed by 5 bases and 0 bases, with 10 bases remaining between them. The CDR3 loop spans 15 amino acids. The V gene's germline CDR1 is SGHTA and CDR2 FQGNSA. The CDR3 is CASSASGATNEKLFF. In nucleotides, the CDR3 is TGTGCCAGCAGCGCATCAGGGGCAACTAATGAAAAACTGTTTTTT.

This chain uses TRBV5-4 with TRBJ1-2; 8 bases match TRBD1. The CDR3 is 15 residues long. Per germline, CDR1 SGHNT and CDR2 YYREEE (reference sequence). V dropped 2 bases and J dropped 2; count of bases not matched to a gene: 5. CDR3 residues: CASSLIRQGNYGYTF. The DNA of the CDR3 is TGTGCCAGCAGCTTAATTCGACAGGGGAACTATGGCTACACCTTC. Combining the CDR3 with reference TRBV5-4 and TRBJ1-2 gives the whole variable domain ETGVTQSPTHLIKTRGQQVTLRCSSQSGHNTVSWYQQALGQGPQFIFQYYREEENGRGNFPPRFSGLQFPNYSSELNVNALELDDSALYLCASSLIRQGNYGYTFGSGTRLTVV.

The chain employs TRBV13 and TRBJ2-7, with 13 bases lining up with TRBD2. V trimming: 4 bases; J trimming: 0 bases; junction bases outside the gene matches: 6. The germline V gene encodes CDR1 PRHDT and CDR2 FYEKMQ (reference sequence). This CDR3 comprises 17 residues. This CDR3 is CASSYGLAGEVSYEQYF. CDR3 sequence (DNA): TGTGCCAGCAGCTACGGACTAGCGGGGGAGGTCTCCTACGAGCAGTACTTC.

The chain couples TRBV4-2 to TRBJ2-1; perhaps TRBD2 as D (6 bases). Trimming took off 4 bases at V and 6 bases at J, with 22 bases between the two ends. The CDR3 is made up of 17 amino acids. Germline assignment: CDR1 LGHNA and CDR2 YNFKEQ. CDR3: CASSPSVRSGLVNEQFF. The CDR3, as DNA: TGTGCCAGCAGCCCAAGCGTTCGTAGCGGCCTCGTCAATGAGCAGTTCTTC.

The CDR3 DNA follows: TGCGCCAGCAGCCTTTTTAGCGGGAGTAATTACGAGCAGTACTTC. As protein: CASSLFSGSNYEQYF. The V gene is TRBV4-3, the J gene TRBJ2-7; TRBD2 agrees at 9 bases. Per germline, CDR1 LGHNA and CDR2 YSLEER. CDR3 length: 15 amino acids. V was pared by 4 bases and J by 4 bases, with 8 bases of the junction left unmatched.

In this sample, this clone turned up once. The V call is TRBV5-1, the J call TRBJ2-7, with a tentative D call TRBD1 (5 bases). CDR3 length: 14 amino acids. V lost 4 bases, J lost 0 bases, and 11 bases lay in between. CDR1 is SGHRS and CDR2 is YFSETQ in the germline V gene. DNA of the CDR3: TGCGCCAGCAGCGTAGGGGCGAGCTCCTACGAGCAGTACTTC. The encoded protein is CASSVGASSYEQYF.

The CDR3 DNA reads as TGCAGCGTTATTATCAGCGGCAATGAGCAGTTCTTC. Its protein is CSVIISGNEQFF. The rearrangement links TRBV29-1 to TRBJ2-1; weak D call: TRBD2 (5 bases). The V gene lost 5 bases and the J gene lost 6 bases, with 11 bases spanning the gap. Per germline, CDR1 SQVTM and CDR2 ANQGSEA. CDR3 length equals 12 residues.

V usage is TRBV24-1 and J usage is TRBJ1-5; 7 bases align to TRBD1. The length of the CDR3 is 17 residues. Germline lookup yields CDR1 KGHDR and CDR2 SFDVKD. Trimming removed 7 bases from V and 0 bases from J; junction bases left unmatched: 11. CDR3 sequence: CATRAYRGKGSNQPQHF. In DNA form, the CDR3 reads TGTGCCACCAGGGCATACAGGGGAAAGGGTAGCAATCAGCCCCAGCATTTT.

The rearrangement links TRBV12-3 or TRBV12-4 to TRBJ2-5; D unclear. V lost 2 bases and J lost 5, with 6 bases in between. This CDR3 comprises 12 residues. The chain's CDR3 is CASSLISETQYF. In nucleotides, the CDR3 is TGTGCCAGCAGTTTAATAAGCGAGACCCAGTACTTC.

This clone was seen a single time. The chain uses TRBV6-6 and TRBJ1-5; D possibly corresponds to TRBD1 (5 bases). Germline loops: CDR1 MNHNY, CDR2 SVGAGI (reference sequence). V lost 7 bases, J lost 1 base, and 17 bases lay in between. The CDR3 extends over 16 amino acids. The CDR3 region has the DNA TGTGCCAGCATCCCTAGGAGGGGAATCAGCAATCAGCCCCAGCATTTT. Its translation is CASIPRRGISNQPQHF.

The chain recombines TRBV18 with TRBJ1-2; no firm D call. The length of the CDR3 is 12 residues. V was trimmed by 2 bases and J by 4 bases, leaving 5 bases between them. The germline CDR1 and CDR2 sequences are KGHSH and LQKENI. Here the CDR3 DNA reads TGTGCCAGCTCACCAGACACCTATGGCTACACCTTC. It encodes CASSPDTYGYTF.

Only one count was recorded for this clone. The V call is TRBV4-2, the J call TRBJ2-3; the match to TRBD2 covers 9 bases. V trimming: 1 base; J trimming: 2 bases; junction bases outside the gene matches: 4. CDR3 length equals 16 residues. Germline V lookup: CDR1 LGHNA, CDR2 YNFKEQ. As DNA, the CDR3 is TGTGCCAGCAGCCAAGTTGCGGGGGGGGCCACAGATACGCAGTATTTT. This encodes CASSQVAGGATDTQYF.

V and J are TRBV7-6 and TRBJ2-3; 8 positions match TRBD2. The CDR3 has 16 amino acids. V shed 5 bases and J 2 bases; nucleotides not matched to a gene: 9. Germline lookup yields CDR1 SGHVS and CDR2 FNYEAQ. CDR3 protein: CASSPVGGGLTDTQYF. Here the CDR3 DNA reads TGTGCCAGCAGCCCGGTCGGGGGGGGGCTCACAGATACGCAGTATTTT.